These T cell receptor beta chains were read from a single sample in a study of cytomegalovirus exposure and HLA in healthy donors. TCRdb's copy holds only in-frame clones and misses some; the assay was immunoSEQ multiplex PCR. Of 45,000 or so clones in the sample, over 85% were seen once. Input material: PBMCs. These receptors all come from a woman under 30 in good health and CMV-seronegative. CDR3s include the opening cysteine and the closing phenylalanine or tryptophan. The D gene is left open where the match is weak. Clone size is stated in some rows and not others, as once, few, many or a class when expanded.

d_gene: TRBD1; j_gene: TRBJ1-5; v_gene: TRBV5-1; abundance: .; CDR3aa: CASSEGQGGGPQHF; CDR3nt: TGCGCCAGCAGCGAAGGACAGGGAGGAGGCCCCCAGCATTTT
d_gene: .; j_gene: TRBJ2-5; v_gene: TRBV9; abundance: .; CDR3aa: CASSVGLYQETQYF; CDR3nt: TGTGCCAGCAGCGTAGGGCTGTACCAAGAGACCCAGTACTTC
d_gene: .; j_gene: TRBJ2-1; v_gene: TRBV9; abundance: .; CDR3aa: CASELYNEQFF; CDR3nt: TGTGCCAGCGAACTTTATAATGAGCAGTTCTTC
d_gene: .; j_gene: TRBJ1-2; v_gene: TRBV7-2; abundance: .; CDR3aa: CASSLYVENYGYTF; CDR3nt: TGTGCCAGCAGCTTATATGTCGAGAACTATGGCTACACCTTC
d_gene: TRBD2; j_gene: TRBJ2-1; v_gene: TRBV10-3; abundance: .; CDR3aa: CASRIAGGPGNEQFF; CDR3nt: TGTGCCAGCCGGATAGCGGGAGGGCCGGGGAATGAGCAGTTCTTC
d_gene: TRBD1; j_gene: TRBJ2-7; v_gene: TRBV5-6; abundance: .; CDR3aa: CASSFYRGAEQYF; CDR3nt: TGTGCCAGCAGCTTTTACAGGGGAGCCGAGCAGTACTTC
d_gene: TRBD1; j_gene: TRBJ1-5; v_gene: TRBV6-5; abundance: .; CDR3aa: CASSLQGANQPQHF; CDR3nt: TGTGCCAGCAGTCTACAGGGGGCAAATCAGCCCCAGCATTTT
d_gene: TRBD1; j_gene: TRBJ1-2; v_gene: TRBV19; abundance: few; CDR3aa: CASIQTTGGEGYGYTF; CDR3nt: TGTGCCAGTATTCAAACGACAGGGGGCGAGGGCTATGGCTACACCTTC
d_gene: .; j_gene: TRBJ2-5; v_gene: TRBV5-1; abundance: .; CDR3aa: CASSRSLGARAQYF; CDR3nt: TGCGCCAGCTCTAGATCTTTGGGGGCGAGGGCCCAGTACTTC
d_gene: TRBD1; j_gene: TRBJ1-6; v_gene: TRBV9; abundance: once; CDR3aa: CASSGGQGLKNSPLHF; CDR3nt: TGTGCCAGCAGCGGGGGACAGGGGTTAAAAAATTCACCCCTCCACTTT
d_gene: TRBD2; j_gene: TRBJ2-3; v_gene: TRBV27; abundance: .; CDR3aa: CASSLWTSWRDTQYF; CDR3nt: TGTGCCAGCAGTCTCTGGACTAGCTGGAGAGATACGCAGTATTTT
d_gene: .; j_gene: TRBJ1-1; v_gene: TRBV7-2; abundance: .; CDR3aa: CASSLRDTWANTEAFF; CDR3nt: TGTGCCAGCAGCCTCCGGGATACGTGGGCGAACACTGAAGCTTTCTTT
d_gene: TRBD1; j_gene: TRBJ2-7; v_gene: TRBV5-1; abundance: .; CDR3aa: CASSQGTGGVGEQYF; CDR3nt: TGCGCCAGCAGCCAAGGGACAGGGGGCGTAGGCGAGCAGTACTTC
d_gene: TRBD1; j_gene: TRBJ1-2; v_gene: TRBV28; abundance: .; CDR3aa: CASTDLGTGVYGDYGYTF; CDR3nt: TGTGCCAGCACCGATCTAGGGACAGGGGTATACGGTGACTATGGCTACACCTTC
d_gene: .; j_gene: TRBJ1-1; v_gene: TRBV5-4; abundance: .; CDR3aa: CASSLPGYTEAFF; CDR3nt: TGTGCCAGCAGCTTGCCAGGGTACACTGAAGCTTTCTTT
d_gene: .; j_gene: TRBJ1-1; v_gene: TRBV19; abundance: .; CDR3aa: CASSKQANTEAFF; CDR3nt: TGTGCCAGTAGTAAGCAGGCCAACACTGAAGCTTTCTTT
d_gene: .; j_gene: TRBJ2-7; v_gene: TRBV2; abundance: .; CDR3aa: CASNPSRQDYEQYF; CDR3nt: TGTGCCAGCAACCCCTCGAGACAGGACTACGAGCAGTACTTC
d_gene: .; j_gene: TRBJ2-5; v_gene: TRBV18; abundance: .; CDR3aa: CASSPGFKETQYF; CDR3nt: TGTGCCAGCTCACCCGGGTTCAAAGAGACCCAGTACTTC
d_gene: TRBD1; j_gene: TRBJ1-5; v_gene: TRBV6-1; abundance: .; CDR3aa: CASSEEQDREDQPQHF; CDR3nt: TGTGCCAGCAGTGAAGAACAGGACAGGGAAGATCAGCCCCAGCATTTT
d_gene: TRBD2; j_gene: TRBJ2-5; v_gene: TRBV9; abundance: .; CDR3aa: CASSTGLAGPGETQYF; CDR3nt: TGTGCCAGCAGCACCGGACTAGCGGGGCCCGGGGAGACCCAGTACTTC
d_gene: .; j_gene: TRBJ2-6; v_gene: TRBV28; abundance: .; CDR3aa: CASSRSGANVLTF; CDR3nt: TGTGCCAGCAGTCGGTCCGGGGCCAACGTCCTGACTTTC
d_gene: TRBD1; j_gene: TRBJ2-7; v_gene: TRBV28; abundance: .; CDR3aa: CASSPGDRDYEQYF; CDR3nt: TGTGCCAGCAGTCCCGGGGACAGGGACTACGAGCAGTACTTC
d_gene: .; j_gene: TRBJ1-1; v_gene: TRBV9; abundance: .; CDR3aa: CASSVDSNTEAFF; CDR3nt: TGTGCCAGCAGCGTGGACAGTAACACTGAAGCTTTCTTT
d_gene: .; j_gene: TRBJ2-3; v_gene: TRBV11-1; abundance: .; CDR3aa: CASSLSLWTETDTQYF; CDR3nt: TGTGCCAGCAGCTTATCCCTATGGACAGAAACGGATACGCAGTATTTT
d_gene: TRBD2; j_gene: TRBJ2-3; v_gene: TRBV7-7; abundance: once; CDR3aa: CASSRGLAGNTDTQYF; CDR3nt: TGTGCCAGCAGTCGAGGACTAGCGGGGAATACAGATACGCAGTATTTT